This entry features one T cell receptor beta chain sequence. Data came from immunoSEQ multiplex PCR; TCRdb stores just in-frame clones and leaves some out. The table has 95,000 to 100,000 clones, more than 85% seen once. This entry is derived from a study of T cell changes during pregnancy in multiple sclerosis. The germline gives CDR1 LNHDA, CDR2 SQIVND (reference sequence). With 6 bases removed from V and 5 bases from J, the gap between germline ends came to 13 bases. This CDR3 has 13 amino acids. The source was peripheral blood, collected in the second trimester of pregnancy. The J gene is TRBJ1-1, the V gene TRBV19; the D gene is possibly TRBD1 (6 bases). The clonotype comes from a female donor with multiple sclerosis, enrolled in a pregnancy study. The CDR3 DNA sequence: TGTGCCAGTAGCACAGGGCGGCGGACTGAAGCTTTCTTT. Translation gives CASSTGRRTEAFF.